Below are 22 T cell receptor beta chains sequenced from a single sample in a study of T cell repertoires in ileal Crohn's disease. Measured with immunoSEQ multiplex PCR; TCRdb has only the in-frame clones, and not every one. The sample records some 8,000 clones, about 84% being singletons. Sequenced material: ileal tissue. These receptors all come from an adult with Crohn's disease.

The J gene is TRBJ2-7, the V gene TRBV5-5; perhaps TRBD1 as D (6 bases). V shed 4 bases and J shed 3 bases, with 8 bases lying between them. CDR3 length: 12 residues. Germline CDR1 is SGHKS and CDR2 is YYEKEE (reference sequence). Here the CDR3 DNA reads TGTGCCAGCAGCCCAGGGGTCTACGAGCAGTACTTC. The encoded protein is CASSPGVYEQYF.

V and J are TRBV19 and TRBJ2-2; 10 bases are shared with TRBD1. With 7 bases clipped from V and 8 bases from J, the junction kept 4 bases outside the gene matches. There are 13 residues in the CDR3. The germline CDR1 and CDR2 sequences are LNHDA and SQIVND (reference sequence). The CDR3 coding sequence is TGTGCCAGTACCCGACAGGGGGCTGGGGAGCTGTTTTTT. Protein product: CASTRQGAGELFF.

On this clone itself: Different DNA sequences within this sample yield the same CDR3. V gene TRBV2 combines with J gene TRBJ2-1, with 7 bases matching TRBD2. The germline CDR1 and CDR2 sequences are SNHLY and FYNNEI. This CDR3 region has 14 residues. V shed 6 bases, J shed 9 bases, and the junction held 11 bases outside the gene matches. CDR3 region: CASRTSGRAIEQFF. CDR3 DNA: TGTGCCAGCAGGACTAGTGGGAGGGCAATTGAGCAGTTCTTC.

The V gene is TRBV18, the J gene TRBJ1-1, with D uncertain. CDR1 and CDR2 (germline): KGHSH, LQKENI. V lost 6 bases and J lost 1, with 9 bases in between. This CDR3 has 13 amino acids. CDR3 in amino acids: CASSDGQNTEAFF. CDR3 nucleotide sequence: TGTGCCAGCTCGGACGGCCAGAACACTGAAGCTTTCTTT.

The chain joins TRBV6-6 to TRBJ1-4, with TRBD1 matching 9 bases. Germline CDR1 MNHNY, CDR2 SVGAGI (reference sequence). This CDR3 has 15 residues. Losses at the gene ends were 5 bases for V and 8 bases for J; bases not matched to a gene: 9. The CDR3 protein is CASSATGGGGEKLFF. The DNA for the CDR3 is TGTGCCAGCAGTGCCACAGGGGGCGGTGGGGAAAAACTGTTTTTT.

The chain joins TRBV11-3 to TRBJ2-4; maybe TRBD2 (6 bases). The V gene's germline CDR1 is SGHNT and CDR2 YENEEA. The CDR3 has 16 amino acids. Trimming left V 4 bases short and J 0 bases short, with 13 bases between. Written as DNA, the CDR3 is TGTGCCAGCAGCTCCCGGACTATCCGAGCCAAAAACATTCAGTACTTC. This codes for CASSSRTIRAKNIQYF. Drawing the rest from reference TRBV11-3 and TRBJ2-4, the complete variable domain is EAGVVQSPRYKIIEKKQPVAFWCNPISGHNTLYWYLQNLGQGPELLIRYENEEAVDDSQLPKDRFSAERLKGVDSTLKIQPAELGDSAVYLCASSSRTIRAKNIQYFGAGTRLSVL.

This clone appeared once. The chain carries TRBV11-2 and TRBJ2-1; TRBD1 matches 7 bases. Germline assignment: CDR1 SGHAT and CDR2 FQNNGV. This CDR3 has 15 residues. Germline trimming cut 5 bases from V and 2 bases from J; bases unmatched to any gene: 6. The CDR3 spells CASSPTGATYNEQFF. DNA for the CDR3: TGTGCCAGCAGCCCCACAGGGGCCACCTACAATGAGCAGTTCTTC.

This clone was recorded once. The chain carries TRBV29-1 and TRBJ2-1; 8 positions match TRBD2. Germline CDR1 and CDR2: SQVTM and ANQGSEA. V shed 0 bases and J 0 bases; nucleotides not matched to a gene: 4. CDR3 length: 16 amino acids. Written as DNA, the CDR3 is TGCAGCGTTGAAGATCAGAGCGGGAGCTCCTACAATGAGCAGTTCTTC. Its protein is CSVEDQSGSSYNEQFF.

This clone has just one count. The genes are TRBV2 and TRBJ2-7; 7 bases are a match to TRBD2. With 3 bases clipped from V and 2 bases from J, the junction kept 7 bases outside the gene matches. The CDR3 totals 15 residues. Germline V lookup: CDR1 SNHLY, CDR2 FYNNEI. DNA of the CDR3: TGTGCCAGCAGTGAGTGGTCTAGCGGCGCCTACGAGCAGTACTTC. Translating gives CASSEWSSGAYEQYF. The complete variable domain, with remaining parts taken from reference TRBV2 and TRBJ2-7, reads EPEVTQTPSHQVTQMGQEVILRCVPISNHLYFYWYRQILGQKVEFLVSFYNNEISEKSEIFDDQFSVERPDGSNFTLKIRSTKLEDSAMYFCASSEWSSGAYEQYFGPGTRLTVT.

The V call is TRBV7-2, the J call TRBJ2-5; 7 nucleotides align to TRBD2. The CDR3 is 16 residues long. V trimming: 1 base; J trimming: 5 bases; junction bases outside the gene matches: 10. CDR1 is SGHTA, CDR2 FQGNSA, per germline. The CDR3 nucleotides are TGTGCCAGCAGCTTAGATGCGGGGGAGACATGGGAGACCCAGTACTTC. Amino acids: CASSLDAGETWETQYF.

The V and J genes are TRBV2 and TRBJ2-5; TRBD1 aligns across 11 bases. CDR1 is SNHLY and CDR2 is FYNNEI in the germline V gene. V gave up 11 bases and J gave up 5 bases; unmatched junction bases: 10. The CDR3 has 14 amino acids. The CDR3 reads CASWTGGAGETQYF. CDR3 DNA: TGTGCCTCCTGGACAGGGGGCGCCGGGGAGACCCAGTACTTC.

V usage is TRBV7-9 and J usage is TRBJ1-2; D gene unclear. Deletions cut 0 bases from V and 0 bases from J, with 8 bases between. Germline V gene data show CDR1 as SEHNR and CDR2 as FQNEAQ (reference sequence). The CDR3 consists of 15 residues. The CDR3: CASSLAAGTNYGYTF. The CDR3 DNA reads TGTGCCAGCAGCTTAGCCGCCGGGACTAACTATGGCTACACCTTC.

This clone was seen a single time. This chain connects TRBV7-3 to TRBJ2-7; TRBD1 agrees at 7 bases. With 4 bases clipped from V and 3 bases from J, the junction kept 9 bases outside the gene matches. Germline V gives CDR1 SGHTA, CDR2 FQGTGA. The CDR3 covers 15 residues. The CDR3 protein is CASSYDRAPIYEQYF. The CDR3 DNA reads as TGTGCCAGCAGCTACGACAGGGCCCCTATCTACGAGCAGTACTTC.

This clone appeared a few times. This sequence joins TRBV11-2 and TRBJ2-5; D is unclear. The germline V gene has CDR1 SGHAT and CDR2 FQNNGV. CDR3 length: 12 residues. Trimming shortened V by 2 bases and J by 4 bases, and 5 bases separated the two germline ends. In DNA, the CDR3 is TGTGCCAGCAGCTTATGGATAGAGACCCAGTACTTC. This encodes CASSLWIETQYF.

The chain has TRBV6-5 and TRBJ1-2; weak D call: TRBD1 (5 bases). The ends were cut back, 1 base at V and 2 bases at J, with 11 bases in the middle. Per germline, CDR1 MNHEY and CDR2 SVGAGI. The CDR3 is made up of 15 amino acids. CDR3 sequence (DNA): TGTGCCAGCAGTTACTTGGGTGACAGAAACTATGGCTACACCTTC. This gives the protein CASSYLGDRNYGYTF.

The J gene is TRBJ2-5, the V gene TRBV6-1; 11 positions agree with TRBD1. The junction had 27 bases not matched to a gene; V was cut back by 2 bases and J by 4 bases. This CDR3 contains 23 residues. Germline CDR1 is MNHNS and CDR2 is SASEGT. The CDR3 DNA is TGTGCCAGCAGTGAATTGGATCGCAACTGGGGTTTCTGGGGACAGGGGGTGAGAGAGACCCAGTACTTC. The encoded protein is CASSELDRNWGFWGQGVRETQYF.

V is TRBV28 and J is TRBJ2-1; 7 nucleotides line up with TRBD1. V trimming: 5 bases; J trimming: 6 bases; junction bases outside the gene matches: 7. The CDR3 sequence is 14 residues long. Germline lookup yields CDR1 MDHEN and CDR2 SYDVKM. The CDR3 spells CASSTTGERNEQFF. The CDR3 nucleotides are TGTGCCAGCAGTACCACAGGGGAACGCAATGAGCAGTTCTTC. Looking up the rest from reference TRBV28 and TRBJ2-1 gives the full variable domain: DVKVTQSSRYLVKRTGEKVFLECVQDMDHENMFWYRQDPGLGLRLIYFSYDVKMKEKGDIPEGYSVSREKKERFSLILESASTNQTSMYLCASSTTGERNEQFFGPGTRLTVL.

This clone was recorded once. The chain employs TRBV23-1 and TRBJ2-7; TRBD2 aligns across 10 bases. TRBV23-1 is designated an ORF whose function remains uncertain. Trimming cost V 4 bases and J 0 bases; bases outside gene matches: 9. There are 17 residues in the CDR3. Here the CDR3 reads CASSRRRTSGFSYEQYF. DNA of the CDR3: TGCGCCAGCAGTCGTAGGAGGACTAGCGGATTCTCCTACGAGCAGTACTTC.

V usage is TRBV7-2 and J usage is TRBJ2-7; weak D call: TRBD1 (5 bases). CDR3 length equals 14 residues. V dropped 1 base and J dropped 4 bases, with 11 bases sitting between them. Germline loops: CDR1 SGHTA, CDR2 FQGNSA. The CDR3 bases are TGTGCCAGCAGCTTAGGACAGATGAGTTACGAGCAGTACTTC. Amino acids: CASSLGQMSYEQYF.

The chain links TRBV27 to TRBJ1-2, with a tentative D call TRBD1 (5 bases). The germline V and J ends were trimmed by 4 bases and 1 base, with 13 bases remaining between them. The germline V gene has CDR1 MNHEY and CDR2 SMNVEV (reference sequence). This CDR3 is built from 15 residues. The CDR3 spells CASSSPRGINYGYTF. CDR3 bases: TGTGCCAGCAGTTCTCCGAGGGGTATTAACTATGGCTACACCTTC.

The genes are TRBV30 and TRBJ2-2; D is undetermined. This CDR3 is 11 amino acids long. V dropped 0 bases and J dropped 5 bases, with 1 base sitting between them. Germline V gives CDR1 GTSNPN, CDR2 SVGIG (reference sequence). CDR3 sequence: CAWSVTGELFF. CDR3 in DNA: TGTGCCTGGAGTGTTACCGGGGAGCTGTTTTTT.

This rearrangement joins TRBV6-5 to TRBJ2-7; TRBD1 is a possible D gene (6 bases). Germline V gives CDR1 MNHEY, CDR2 SVGAGI. Trimming took 2 bases from V and 6 from J, leaving 8 bases between them. This CDR3 is built from 12 residues. CDR3 region: CASSYGQIEQYF. The CDR3 DNA reads as TGTGCCAGCAGTTACGGACAGATCGAGCAGTACTTC.